This note documents a single TCR beta chain sequence. Antigen: not known. The data derive from a study of T cell repertoires and HLA-DP antigens. The CDR3 consists of 14 residues. Trimming removed 5 bases from V and 2 bases from J, with 10 bases in between. Looked up from germline, CDR1 is SGHTA and CDR2 is FQGNSA. The primer mix covered 54 TRBV segments and 13 TRBJ segments. Clones were read by immunoSEQ multiplex PCR, and TCRdb kept only the in-frame ones, dropping some. Of 75,000 to 90,000 clones in the sample, about 89% were seen once. The genes are TRBV7-2 and TRBJ1-3; D unresolved. Sequenced sample: CD4+ T cells from PBMCs. This sequence originates from a man in his fifties or sixties in good health and CMV-seronegative. DNA of the CDR3: TGTGCCAGCAGCACCGGGAGGACTGGAAACACCATATATTTT. Residues: CASSTGRTGNTIYF.